The entry below describes one T cell receptor beta chain. V shed 7 bases and J 10 bases; nucleotides not matched to a gene: 15. The CDR3 runs 15 residues. The V gene's germline CDR1 is LNHDA and CDR2 SQIVND (reference sequence). These data originate in a study of T cell changes during pregnancy in multiple sclerosis. The protocol was immunoSEQ multiplex PCR, while the TCRdb copy is restricted to in-frame clones and leaves out a portion. Among under 80,000 clones listed, 92% were seen once. This receptor was taken from a female donor with multiple sclerosis, enrolled in a pregnancy study. The rearrangement joins TRBV19 to TRBJ2-1, with TRBD2 matching over 8 bases. Sequenced material: peripheral blood, taken before pregnancy. CDR3 in amino acids: CASTTGTRGEGEQFF. Here the CDR3 DNA reads TGTGCCAGTACCACGGGGACTAGGGGGGAAGGGGAGCAGTTCTTC.